Shown below are 28 T cell receptor beta chains from a single sample sequenced in a study of control samples from healthy donors and cancer patients. Sequenced by immunoSEQ multiplex PCR; TCRdb stores in-frame clones only, minus some. This table has 130,000 to 150,000 clones, 90% to 95% appearing once. Sequenced sample: PBMCs. These receptor sequences come from a man in his fifties or sixties with colorectal cancer.

Of note for this clone: Other DNA sequences in this sample translate to the same CDR3. The chain links TRBV18 to TRBJ2-7, with a tentative D call TRBD2 (6 bases). The CDR3 consists of 13 residues. Germline CDR1 KGHSH, CDR2 LQKENI. The germline V and J ends were trimmed by 3 bases and 3 bases, with 9 bases remaining between them. CDR3 sequence: CASSPGGGYEQYF. The CDR3 DNA reads TGTGCCAGCTCACCCGGGGGAGGCTACGAGCAGTACTTC. The full variable domain, with the rest looked up from reference TRBV18 and TRBJ2-7, is NAGVMQNPRHLVRRRGQEARLRCSPMKGHSHVYWYRQLPEEGLKFMVYLQKENIIDESGMPKERFSAEFPKEGPSILRIQQVVRGDSAAYFCASSPGGGYEQYFGPGTRLTVT.

This chain uses TRBV27 with TRBJ1-2; D unresolved. The CDR3 runs to 14 residues. V gave up 0 bases and J gave up 5 bases, with 10 bases separating them. Germline lookup yields CDR1 MNHEY and CDR2 SMNVEV (reference sequence). The DNA of the CDR3 is TGTGCCAGCAGTTTATCGCTGGGATCTTATGGCTACACCTTC. This codes for CASSLSLGSYGYTF.

The rearrangement links TRBV6-6 to TRBJ1-2, with D possibly matching TRBD1 (5 bases). The CDR3 contains 13 residues. V was cut by 7 bases and J by 7 bases, with 16 bases left in between. Germline V CDR1 and CDR2: MNHNY, SVGAGI (reference sequence). The CDR3 DNA is TGTGCCAGCAACCCAACCCAGGGTTTTGGCTACACCTTC. This encodes CASNPTQGFGYTF.

The chain joins TRBV5-1 to TRBJ1-1; 7 positions match TRBD1. The ends lost 5 bases at V and 1 base at J; junction bases unmatched: 2. The germline CDR1 and CDR2 sequences are SGHRS and YFSETQ. This CDR3 region has 13 residues. The DNA of the CDR3 is TGCGCCAGCAGGGGGACAGAGAACACTGAAGCTTTCTTT. This translates into CASRGTENTEAFF. The variable domain in full, completed from reference TRBV5-1 and TRBJ1-1, reads KAGVTQTPRYLIKTRGQQVTLSCSPISGHRSVSWYQQTPGQGLQFLFEYFSETQRNKGNFPGRFSGRQFSNSRSEMNVSTLELGDSALYLCASRGTENTEAFFGQGTRLTVV.

As regards this clone: Other DNA sequences in this sample translate to the same CDR3. This sequence joins TRBV12-3 or TRBV12-4 and TRBJ2-3; D is ambiguous. The CDR3 sequence is 11 residues long. V was pared by 3 bases and J by 6 bases, with 4 bases between. The CDR3: CASSFGDTQYF. DNA for the CDR3: TGTGCCAGCAGTTTTGGGGATACGCAGTATTTT.

The chain couples TRBV7-2 to TRBJ2-7; TRBD2 might be the D (5 bases). The CDR3 extends over 14 amino acids. With 4 bases removed from V and 0 bases from J, the gap between germline ends came to 10 bases. Germline V CDR1 and CDR2: SGHTA, FQGNSA. CDR3 sequence: CASSSAEGSYEQYF. The CDR3 coding sequence is TGTGCCAGCAGCTCAGCCGAGGGCTCCTACGAGCAGTACTTC.

The chain recombines TRBV7-2 with TRBJ1-1, with a tentative D call TRBD1 (6 bases). Trimming removed 5 bases at V and 2 bases at J, with 12 bases between. The CDR3 loop spans 14 amino acids. Looked up from germline, CDR1 is SGHTA and CDR2 is FQGNSA. The CDR3 loop is CASSEDSVNTEAFF. CDR3 nucleotides: TGTGCCAGCAGCGAGGACAGTGTTAACACTGAAGCTTTCTTT. Full variable domain (missing parts from reference TRBV7-2 and TRBJ1-1): GAGVSQSPSNKVTEKGKDVELRCDPISGHTALYWYRQSLGQGLEFLIYFQGNSAPDKSGLPSDRFSAERTGGSVSTLTIQRTQQEDSAVYLCASSEDSVNTEAFFGQGTRLTVV.

J is TRBJ2-2 and V is TRBV6-5, with 10 bases that match TRBD1. Germline CDR1 reads MNHEY; CDR2 reads SVGAGI. The CDR3 is made up of 15 amino acids. Losses at the gene ends were 4 bases for V and 4 bases for J; bases not matched to a gene: 3. CDR3 DNA sequence: TGTGCCAGCAGTTCCGGACAGGGGGTCACCGGGGAGCTGTTTTTT. Translated, it gives CASSSGQGVTGELFF.

Here the CDR3 DNA reads TGTGCCAGCAGCGTCGGCCAGGGTGGCGAAAAACTGTTTTTT. Amino acids: CASSVGQGGEKLFF. The chain recombines TRBV9 with TRBJ1-4, with D perhaps matching TRBD1 (5 bases). CDR3 length: 14 amino acids. Looked up from germline, CDR1 is SGDLS and CDR2 is YYNGEE. V was shortened by 2 bases and J by 8 bases, with 13 bases between the two germline ends.

The gene calls are TRBV29-1 and TRBJ2-1, with D uncertain. Germline values: CDR1 SQVTM, CDR2 ANQGSEA. The CDR3 has 12 residues. V lost 3 bases and J 0 bases, leaving 3 bases between the germline ends. The CDR3 is CSVDTSYNEQFF. The DNA of the CDR3 is TGCAGCGTTGATACCTCCTACAATGAGCAGTTCTTC.

The chain recombines TRBV9 with TRBJ2-5; possibly TRBD2 for D (6 bases). Germline V CDR1 and CDR2: SGDLS, YYNGEE. The CDR3 totals 17 residues. V lost 0 bases, J lost 2 bases, and 17 bases lay in between. The CDR3 coding sequence is TGTGCCAGCAGCGTAGGGGTCCGGGACTGGGGTCAAGAGACCCAGTACTTC. This sequence encodes CASSVGVRDWGQETQYF.

The V call is TRBV11-2, the J call TRBJ1-2; no clear D gene. Germline V lookup: CDR1 SGHAT, CDR2 FQNNGV. The V end was cut by 4 bases, the J end by 2 bases, with 8 bases between. The length of the CDR3 is 13 residues. The CDR3 here is CASSSYRNYGYTF. CDR3 coding DNA: TGTGCCAGCAGCTCCTATAGGAACTATGGCTACACCTTC. Supplemented by reference TRBV11-2 and TRBJ1-2, the full variable domain reads EAGVAQSPRYKIIEKRQSVAFWCNPISGHATLYWYQQILGQGPKLLIQFQNNGVVDDSQLPKDRFSAERLKGVDSTLKIQPAKLEDSAVYLCASSSYRNYGYTFGSGTRLTVV.

This clone was seen once. The rearrangement joins TRBV6-1 to TRBJ2-3; 7 positions agree with TRBD1. Losses at the gene ends were 0 bases for V and 2 bases for J; bases not matched to a gene: 8. The CDR3 extends over 17 amino acids. CDR1 and CDR2 (germline): MNHNS, SASEGT. The chain's CDR3 is CASSEARQGVLTDTQYF. The CDR3 DNA follows: TGTGCCAGCAGTGAAGCTCGGCAGGGGGTGCTCACAGATACGCAGTATTTT.

Comment on this clone: A read error may produce the germline difference seen at one junction end. V is TRBV29-1 and J is TRBJ1-4, with unresolved D. Per germline, CDR1 SQVTM and CDR2 ANQGSEA. CDR3 length: 10 residues. The CDR3 sequence: CLTPDEKLFF. CDR3 in DNA: TGTCTAACTCCTGATGAAAAACTGTTTTTT.

This chain connects TRBV7-2 to TRBJ2-1, with 10 bases lining up with TRBD1. Germline V lookup: CDR1 SGHTA, CDR2 FQGNSA. The CDR3 length is 14 residues. With 1 base clipped from V and 7 bases from J, the junction kept 1 base outside the gene matches. The CDR3 region is CASSLGQGANEQFF. The CDR3, as DNA: TGTGCCAGCAGCTTAGGACAGGGGGCAAATGAGCAGTTCTTC.

The chain combines TRBV30 with TRBJ1-5; possibly TRBD1 for D (6 bases). Germline V gives CDR1 GTSNPN, CDR2 SVGIG (reference sequence). V lost 4 bases to trimming and J lost 7 bases, with 20 bases between them. CDR3 length: 15 residues. This chain's CDR3 is CAWTQHGGRRQPQHF. The CDR3 DNA reads as TGTGCCTGGACCCAGCATGGGGGGCGTCGACAGCCCCAGCATTTT.

The rearrangement uses TRBV11-2 and TRBJ2-5, with D perhaps TRBD1 (6 bases). V gave up 5 bases and J gave up 5 bases, with 12 bases separating them. This CDR3 contains 13 residues. Per germline, CDR1 SGHAT and CDR2 FQNNGV. The CDR3, as DNA: TGTGCCAGCAGCCCGAACAGGGCGGAGACCCAGTACTTC. The encoded protein is CASSPNRAETQYF.

This chain links TRBV12-3 or TRBV12-4 with TRBJ1-1, with unresolved D. The CDR3 is 11 residues long. Trimming pared 5 bases from V and 10 bases from J, leaving 11 bases between. Here the CDR3 DNA reads TGTGCCAGCAGTCCACTGGACGTAGCTTTCTTT. Residues: CASSPLDVAFF.

This clone was counted once. This sequence joins TRBV30 and TRBJ2-7; 7 bases fit TRBD2. V lost 2 bases to trimming and J lost 0 bases; unmatched junction nucleotides: 7. Per germline, CDR1 GTSNPN and CDR2 SVGIG (reference sequence). This CDR3 has 15 residues. Here the CDR3 reads CAWSRTPGGSYEQYF. DNA of the CDR3: TGTGCCTGGAGTCGCACACCGGGGGGCTCCTACGAGCAGTACTTC.

The gene calls are TRBV11-3 and TRBJ2-2, with 11 bases aligning to TRBD1. Germline V gene sequence: CDR1 SGHNT, CDR2 YENEEA. With 3 bases clipped from V and 0 bases from J, the junction kept 6 bases outside the gene matches. This CDR3 has 18 residues. CDR3 DNA sequence: TGTGCCAGCAGCTTTAGTTGGGGACAGGGGGCGAACACCGGGGAGCTGTTTTTT. Its protein is CASSFSWGQGANTGELFF.

This clone was counted a single time. Here the CDR3 DNA reads TGTGCCAGCAGTCCCAGGGGGATCTATGGCTACACCTTC. It encodes CASSPRGIYGYTF. This sequence joins TRBV12-3 or TRBV12-4 and TRBJ1-2, with 7 bases lining up with TRBD1. The CDR3 is made up of 13 amino acids. Germline trimming cut 5 bases from V and 4 bases from J; bases unmatched to any gene: 4.

The CDR3 region is CASSSASHTDTQYF. The CDR3 DNA reads TGTGCCAGCAGCAGCGCCTCTCACACAGATACGCAGTATTTT. The V call is TRBV6-5, the J call TRBJ2-3; D is ambiguous. The CDR3 contains 14 residues. V was shortened by 6 bases and J by 2 bases, with 12 bases between the two germline ends. Germline-derived CDR1 and CDR2 are MNHEY and SVGAGI.

This clone is a singleton in its sample. J is TRBJ1-3 and V is TRBV3-1 (or the pseudogene TRBV3-2); tentatively, D is TRBD1 (5 bases). In germline, CDR1 is LGHDT, CDR2 YNNKEL (reference sequence). V gave up 4 bases and J gave up 10 bases, with 14 bases separating them. The CDR3 extends over 13 amino acids. Here the CDR3 DNA reads TGTGCCAGCAGCCCCAGGGCCTCGGGGACCATATATTTT. Protein sequence: CASSPRASGTIYF.

The rearrangement uses TRBV18 and TRBJ2-2; 7 bases agree with TRBD1. Germline V gives CDR1 KGHSH, CDR2 LQKENI. This CDR3 spans 14 amino acids. Unmatched junction bases numbered 3, after V lost 4 bases and J lost 4 bases. CDR3: CASSRTGTTGELFF. The CDR3 region has the DNA TGTGCCAGCTCACGGACAGGAACCACCGGGGAGCTGTTTTTT. Variable domain in full (rest from reference TRBV18 and TRBJ2-2): NAGVMQNPRHLVRRRGQEARLRCSPMKGHSHVYWYRQLPEEGLKFMVYLQKENIIDESGMPKERFSAEFPKEGPSILRIQQVVRGDSAAYFCASSRTGTTGELFFGEGSRLTVL.

The gene calls are TRBV9 and TRBJ2-1; 10 nucleotides match TRBD2. The germline gives CDR1 SGDLS, CDR2 YYNGEE. The V and J ends lost 0 bases and 0 bases, in that order; junction bases with no gene match: 6. This CDR3 is 18 amino acids long. CDR3: CASSVGGLASSSYNEQFF. DNA for the CDR3: TGTGCCAGCAGCGTAGGGGGACTAGCGTCCAGCTCCTACAATGAGCAGTTCTTC.

V usage is TRBV6-1 and J usage is TRBJ2-7; TRBD1 agrees at 11 bases. V gave up 2 bases and J gave up 4 bases; unmatched junction bases: 4. Germline values: CDR1 MNHNS, CDR2 SASEGT. The CDR3 is made up of 15 amino acids. The CDR3 DNA sequence: TGTGCCAGCAGTGAATATGGACAGGGGGCTTACGAGCAGTACTTC. This sequence encodes CASSEYGQGAYEQYF.

This CDR3 is CASGDRISYNSPLHF. In nucleotides, the CDR3 is TGTGCCAGCGGGGACCGAATCTCCTATAATTCACCCCTCCACTTT. The chain has TRBV6-5 and TRBJ1-6, with a weak D call TRBD1 (5 bases). The germline V and J ends were trimmed by 8 bases and 0 bases, with 11 bases remaining between them. CDR1 is MNHEY, CDR2 SVGAGI, per germline. There are 15 residues in the CDR3.

V is TRBV6-6 and J is TRBJ2-7, with D perhaps assigned TRBD1 or TRBD2 (5 bases each). Trimming shortened V by 6 bases and J by 0 bases, and 15 bases separated the two germline ends. Germline CDR1 is MNHNY and CDR2 is SVGAGI (reference sequence). The CDR3 length is 15 residues. The CDR3, as DNA: TGTGCCAGCAGCCGCCGGGACGGAGTCTCCTACGAGCAGTACTTC. Its translation: CASSRRDGVSYEQYF.